The T cell receptor (beta chain) under discussion was sequenced for a study of T cells in Graves' hyperthyroidism and ophthalmopathy. The CDR3 extends over 16 amino acids. Trimming cost V 5 bases and J 1 base, with 14 bases left between them. Germline V gene data show CDR1 as SEHNR and CDR2 as FQNEAQ (reference sequence). This clonotype was detected many times. TCR beta CDR3 regions were amplified from RNA transcripts. First-round RT-PCR targeting the TCR CDR3 was performed with the HTBI primer set. MiXCR, applied by TCRdb to the multiplex PCR reads, yields one record per CDR3 protein. The sample includes roughly 380,000 distinct CDR3 sequences, roughly 13% of them seen just once.

This rearrangement joins TRBV7-9 to TRBJ1-4; D gene ambiguous. The source is a man aged 30 to 39 with Graves' hyperthyroidism that later progressed to Graves' ophthalmopathy. The sample consisted of blood. CDR3 nucleotide sequence: TGTGCCAGCAGCCTCGGGGAGGGCAGAACTAATGAAAAACTGTTTTTT. Its translation is CASSLGEGRTNEKLFF. Filled out from reference TRBV7-9 and TRBJ1-4, the complete variable domain reads DTGVSQNPRHKITKRGQNVTFRCDPISEHNRLYWYRQTLGQGPEFLTYFQNEAQLEKSRLLSDRFSAERPKGSFSTLEIQRTEQGDSAMYLCASSLGEGRTNEKLFFGSGTQLSVL.